This T cell receptor (beta chain) was profiled in a study of glioma-infiltrating T cells. This clonotype was recorded at least ten times. No antigen is known for it. TCR alpha and beta CDR3 regions were amplified from RNA using iRepertoire nested multiplex PCR. One-step reverse transcription and amplification started from approximately 100-400 ng of tissue mRNA or PBMC total RNA. TCRdb redid the calling of the multiplex PCR reads with MiXCR, one entry per CDR3 protein. The table shows around 44,000 distinct CDR3 sequences, with around 24% occurring only once. Findings and limits, study-wide: Only very few CDR3 sequences appeared in both tissue and blood. Tissue-blood divergence was below expectation in non-neoplastic patients, above in gliomas.

The sequenced material came from glioma tissue, nonneoplastic brain tissue, or PBMCs (not recorded which). This sequence originates from a human donor with low-grade glioma or glioblastoma, undergoing nonglioma brain surgery, or in good health (not recorded which).

CDR3 region: CASSNPGTSAQETQYF. The CDR3 DNA follows: TGTGCCAGCAGCAATCCCGGGACTAGCGCCCAAGAGACCCAGTACTTC. The chain links TRBV6-1 to TRBJ2-5, with 10 bases matching TRBD2. The CDR3 has 16 amino acids. CDR1 is MNHNS, CDR2 SASEGT, per germline. J gave up 1 base and V 6 bases, and 8 bases lay outside the gene matches.